This T cell receptor beta chain was documented in a study of response to subunit inactivated influenza vaccine. Germline V CDR1 and CDR2: SGHRS, YFSETQ. V shed 1 base, J shed 6 bases, and the junction held 6 bases outside the gene matches. The CDR3 length is 16 residues. Whole-study results and caveats: Seasonal influenza vaccination, on each occasion, was suggested by the authors to recruit few new T cells.

Each CDR3 protein gets one entry after TCRdb re-called the RT-PCR reads with MiXCR. The data hold some 800,000 distinct CDR3 sequences, with around 20% observed a single time. This clonotype showed up just a few times. Its antigen is unidentified. This receptor was taken from a man aged 50 or older who received an inactivated influenza vaccine. This specimen was PBMCs from blood, taken roughly 5 days after vaccination. The chain combines TRBV5-1 with TRBJ2-1; 11 positions agree with TRBD1. In DNA, the CDR3 is TGCGCCAGCAGCTTGAGCCCAGGGACAGGGGGCAATGAGCAGTTCTTC. As protein: CASSLSPGTGGNEQFF.